The 3 T cell receptor beta chains listed next were all sequenced from one sample in a study of cytomegalovirus exposure and HLA in healthy donors. PCR amplification relied on 60 Vbeta primers (plus 13 Jbeta primers). Clones were sequenced by immunoSEQ multiplex PCR, and TCRdb holds only the in-frame ones, with some missing. The sample consists of over 100,000 clones, roughly two thirds of them appearing once. Sequencing used PBMCs. These receptors were collected from a man aged 35-49 years in good health and CMV-seronegative.

V usage is TRBV4-1 and J usage is TRBJ2-7; TRBD1 agrees at 9 bases. The CDR3 spans 14 residues. V was clipped by 4 bases and J by 4 bases; unmatched bases: 5. Germline CDR1 is MGHRA and CDR2 is YSYEKL. CDR3 protein: CASSPPGQGYEQYF. The CDR3 nucleotides are TGCGCCAGCAGCCCGCCGGGACAGGGTTACGAGCAGTACTTC.

This clone was found a few times. The J gene is TRBJ1-5, the V gene TRBV19; TRBD1 agrees at 7 bases. The CDR3 covers 15 residues. Trimming took 3 bases from V and 2 from J; bases not matched to a gene: 4. The germline V gene has CDR1 LNHDA and CDR2 SQIVND (reference sequence). The CDR3 coding sequence is TGTGCCAGTAGTATCAGGCAGGGGGGCAATCAGCCCCAGCATTTT. Translation: CASSIRQGGNQPQHF.

This clone was seen a handful of times. The chain uses TRBV6-5 and TRBJ1-1; TRBD1 matches 8 bases. V gave up 5 bases and J gave up 3 bases; unmatched junction bases: 5. From germline, CDR1 is MNHEY and CDR2 SVGAGI. This CDR3 comprises 14 residues. The CDR3 DNA is TGTGCCAGCAGTAACCAGGGGGCGGACACTGAAGCTTTCTTT. Its protein is CASSNQGADTEAFF.